The clone carrying this T cell receptor beta chain appeared a few times. Antigen specificity is unknown. Stated time point: patch test 1, 2 weeks after DPC sensitization. Sample treatment: therapeutic diphenylcyclopropenone sensitization with weekly scalp DPC. Unseparated into fractions, whole blood served as the source from which total RNA was extracted. The record originates from a study of human T cells and chemical hapten exposure. Study overall: The patients, most of them female, presented with alopecia areata, totalis or universalis. General observations from the study: Counts of TCRs above 1 in 1000 frequency stayed unchanged with DPC sensitization.

TCRdb re-analysed the RACE reads in MiXCR, keeping a single row per CDR3 protein. The table has over 75,000 distinct CDR3 sequences, under 9% seen once. The origin of this receptor is a woman in her 30s with alopecia areata. Some clones in this sample may be carry-over from other donors' samples. The sequences come from whole blood, collected in connection with sensitization to the hapten diphenylcyclopropenone (DPC).

CDR3 residues: CATSDSYNYGYTF. CDR3 DNA: TGTGCCACCAGTGATTCCTATAACTATGGCTACACCTTC. The gene calls are TRBV24-1 and TRBJ1-2; D call uncertain. CDR3 length equals 13 residues. Per germline, CDR1 KGHDR and CDR2 SFDVKD. V dropped 2 bases and J dropped 1 base, with 4 bases sitting between them.